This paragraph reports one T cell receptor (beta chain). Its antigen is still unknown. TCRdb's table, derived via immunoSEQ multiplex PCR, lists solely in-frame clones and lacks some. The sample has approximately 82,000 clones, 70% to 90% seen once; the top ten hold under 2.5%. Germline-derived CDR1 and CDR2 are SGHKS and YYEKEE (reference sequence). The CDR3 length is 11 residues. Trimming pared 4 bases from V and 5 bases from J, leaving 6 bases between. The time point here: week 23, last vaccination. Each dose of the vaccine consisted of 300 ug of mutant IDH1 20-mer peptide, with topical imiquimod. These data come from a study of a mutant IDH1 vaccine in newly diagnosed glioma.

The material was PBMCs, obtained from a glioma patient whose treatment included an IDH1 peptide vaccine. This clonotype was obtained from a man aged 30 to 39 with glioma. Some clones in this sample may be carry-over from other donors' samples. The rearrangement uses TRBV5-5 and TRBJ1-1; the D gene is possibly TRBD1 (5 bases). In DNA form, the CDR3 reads TGTGCCAGCAGCACAGGAACTGAAGCTTTCTTT. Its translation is CASSTGTEAFF. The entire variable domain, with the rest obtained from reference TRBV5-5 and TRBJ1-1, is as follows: DAGVTQSPTHLIKTRGQQVTLRCSPISGHKSVSWYQQVLGQGPQFIFQYYEKEERGRGNFPDRFSARQFPNYSSELNVNALLLGDSALYLCASSTGTEAFFGQGTRLTVV.